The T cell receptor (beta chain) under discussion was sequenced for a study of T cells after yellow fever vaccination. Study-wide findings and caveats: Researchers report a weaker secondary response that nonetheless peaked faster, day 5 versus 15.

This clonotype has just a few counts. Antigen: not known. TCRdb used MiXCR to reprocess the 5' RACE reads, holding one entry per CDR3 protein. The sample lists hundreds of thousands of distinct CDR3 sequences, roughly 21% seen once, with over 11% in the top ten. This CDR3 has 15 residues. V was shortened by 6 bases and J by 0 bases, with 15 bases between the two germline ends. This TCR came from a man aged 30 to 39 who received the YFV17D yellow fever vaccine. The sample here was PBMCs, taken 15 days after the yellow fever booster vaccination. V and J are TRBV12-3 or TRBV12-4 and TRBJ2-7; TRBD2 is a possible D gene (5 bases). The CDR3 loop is CASSYTSRSSYEQYF. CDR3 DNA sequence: TGTGCCAGCAGCTATACTAGTCGGAGCTCCTACGAGCAGTACTTC.